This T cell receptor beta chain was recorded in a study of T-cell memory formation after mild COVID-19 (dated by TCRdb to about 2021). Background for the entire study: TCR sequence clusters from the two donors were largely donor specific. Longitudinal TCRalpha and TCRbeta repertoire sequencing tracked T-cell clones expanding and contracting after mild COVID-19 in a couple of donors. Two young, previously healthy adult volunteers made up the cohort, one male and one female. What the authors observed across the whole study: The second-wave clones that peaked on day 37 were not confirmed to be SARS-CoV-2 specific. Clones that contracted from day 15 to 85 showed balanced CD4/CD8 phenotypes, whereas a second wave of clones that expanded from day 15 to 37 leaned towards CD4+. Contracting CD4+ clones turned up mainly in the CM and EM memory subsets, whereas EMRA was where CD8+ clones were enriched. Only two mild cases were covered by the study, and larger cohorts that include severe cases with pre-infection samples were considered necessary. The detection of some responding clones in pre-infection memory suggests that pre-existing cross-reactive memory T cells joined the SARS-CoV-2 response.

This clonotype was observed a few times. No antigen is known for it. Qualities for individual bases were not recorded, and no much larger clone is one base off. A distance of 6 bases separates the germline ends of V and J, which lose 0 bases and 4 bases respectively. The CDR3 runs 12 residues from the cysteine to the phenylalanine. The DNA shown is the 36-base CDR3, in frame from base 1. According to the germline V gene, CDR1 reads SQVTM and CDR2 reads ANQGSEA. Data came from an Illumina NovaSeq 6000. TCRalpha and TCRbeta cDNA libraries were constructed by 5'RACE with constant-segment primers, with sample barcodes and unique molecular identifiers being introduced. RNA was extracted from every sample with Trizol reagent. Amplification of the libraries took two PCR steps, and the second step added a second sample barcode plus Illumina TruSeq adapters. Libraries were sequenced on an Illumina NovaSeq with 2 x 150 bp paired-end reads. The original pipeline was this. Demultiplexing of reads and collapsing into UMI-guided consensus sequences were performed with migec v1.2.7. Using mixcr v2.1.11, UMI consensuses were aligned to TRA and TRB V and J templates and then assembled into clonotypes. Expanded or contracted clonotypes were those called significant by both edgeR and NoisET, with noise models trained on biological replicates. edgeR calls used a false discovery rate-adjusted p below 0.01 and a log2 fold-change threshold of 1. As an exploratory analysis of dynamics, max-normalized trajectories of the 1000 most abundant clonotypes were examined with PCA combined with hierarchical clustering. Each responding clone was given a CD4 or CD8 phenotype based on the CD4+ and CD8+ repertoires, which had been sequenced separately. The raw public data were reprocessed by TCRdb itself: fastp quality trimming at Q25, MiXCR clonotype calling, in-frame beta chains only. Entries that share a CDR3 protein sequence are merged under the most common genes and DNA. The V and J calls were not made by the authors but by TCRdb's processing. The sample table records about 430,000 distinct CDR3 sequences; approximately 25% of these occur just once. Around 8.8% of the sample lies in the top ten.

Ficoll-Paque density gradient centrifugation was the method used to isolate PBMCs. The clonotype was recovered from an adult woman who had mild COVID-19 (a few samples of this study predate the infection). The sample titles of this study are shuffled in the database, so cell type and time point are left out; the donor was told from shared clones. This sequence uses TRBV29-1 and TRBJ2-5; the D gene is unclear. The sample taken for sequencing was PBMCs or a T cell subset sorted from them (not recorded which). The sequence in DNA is TGCAGCGTTGAAGACCCAGCAGAGACCCAGTACTTC. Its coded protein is CSVEDPAETQYF.